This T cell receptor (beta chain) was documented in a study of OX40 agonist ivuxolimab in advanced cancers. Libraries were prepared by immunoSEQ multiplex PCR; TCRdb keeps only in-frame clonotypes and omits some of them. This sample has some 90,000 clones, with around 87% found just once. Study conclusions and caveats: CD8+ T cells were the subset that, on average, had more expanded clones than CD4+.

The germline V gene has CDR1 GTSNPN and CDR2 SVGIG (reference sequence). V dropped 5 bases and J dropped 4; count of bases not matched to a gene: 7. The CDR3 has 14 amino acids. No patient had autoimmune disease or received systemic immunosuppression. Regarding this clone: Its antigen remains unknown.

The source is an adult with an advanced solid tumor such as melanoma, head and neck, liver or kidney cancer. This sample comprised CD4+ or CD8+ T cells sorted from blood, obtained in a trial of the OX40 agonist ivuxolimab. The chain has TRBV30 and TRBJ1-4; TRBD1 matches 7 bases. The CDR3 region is CAWADQGVNEKLFF. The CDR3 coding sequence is TGTGCCTGGGCAGATCAGGGGGTTAATGAAAAACTGTTTTTT.